The T cell receptor (beta chain) described here comes from a study of blood T cell repertoires in COVID-19. Study-level information: Acute-phase and convalescent COVID-19 samples originated in the United States, Italy and Spain. The analysed material was cDNA or gDNA that came from T cells, B-cell-depleted T cells, or PBMCs.

Per the authors' pipeline: Scientists estimated how many nucleated cells there were by amplifying reference gene primers. Profiled with immunoSEQ multiplex PCR; TCRdb holds only in-frame clones, not every one. The V and J calls and the clone size are those of that table, but D and trimming were determined from the DNA. Here the sample spans fewer than 110,000 clones, around four fifths being singletons. Germline-derived CDR1 and CDR2 are LNHDA and SQIVND (reference sequence). The CDR3 contains 14 residues. V lost 5 bases and J lost 3, with 13 bases in between. The sample was peripheral blood. The J gene is TRBJ1-2, the V gene TRBV19, with D uncertain. This sequence was found in an older man with acute or convalescent COVID-19. The CDR3 is CASSYAREHYGYTF. The CDR3, as DNA: TGTGCCAGTAGTTACGCTCGGGAACACTATGGCTACACCTTC.